The 20 T cell receptor beta chains below come from one sample, sequenced in a study of T cell repertoires in cytomegalovirus infection. One entry per CDR3 protein, called by TCRdb with MiXCR from the reads. The sample has 750,000 to 950,000 distinct CDR3 sequences; 25% to 30% are singletons. The antigens for these receptors are not known. The sample here was cultured CD8+ T cells from PBMCs, taken from culture after CMV antigen stimulation. These receptors were taken from a human donor in good health (CMV status not recorded). Some clones in this sample may be carry-over from other donors' samples.

There are a few counts of this clonotype. The rearrangement uses TRBV2 and TRBJ1-2; D not resolved. The V end was cut by 9 bases, the J end by 2 bases, with 7 bases between. CDR1 and CDR2 from the germline V gene are SNHLY and FYNNEI. The CDR3 contains 11 residues. Written as DNA, the CDR3 is TGTGCCAGACGACACAACTATGGCTACACCTTC. Its protein product is CARRHNYGYTF.

This clonotype was seen at least ten times. The chain links TRBV12-3 or TRBV12-4 to TRBJ2-1; possibly TRBD2 for D (6 bases). V gave up 5 bases and J gave up 7 bases, with 6 bases separating them. The CDR3 consists of 11 residues. The CDR3 here is CASSGGNEQFF. In DNA, the CDR3 is TGTGCCAGCAGTGGGGGGAATGAGCAGTTCTTC.

The chain has TRBV20-1 and TRBJ2-7; maybe TRBD2 (5 bases). The CDR3 totals 13 residues. CDR1 is DFQATT and CDR2 is SNEGSKA in the germline V gene (reference sequence). V lost 0 bases to trimming and J lost 1 base, with 7 bases between them. The CDR3 DNA reads as TGCAGTGCTAGAGATTGGGAGTCCTACGAGCAGTACTTC. It specifies CSARDWESYEQYF.

The chain uses TRBV20-1 and TRBJ2-1; 11 positions agree with TRBD2. The CDR3 length is 14 residues. Germline trimming cut 2 bases from V and 3 bases from J; bases unmatched to any gene: 0. The germline V gene has CDR1 DFQATT and CDR2 SNEGSKA (reference sequence). The CDR3 reads CSARLAGGYNEQFF. Written as DNA, the CDR3 is TGCAGTGCTAGACTAGCGGGGGGCTACAATGAGCAGTTCTTC.

This clonotype was recorded a few times. V gene TRBV23-1 combines with J gene TRBJ2-4, with D uncertain. TRBV23-1 is known as an ORF, though its function is uncertain. Trimming pared 10 bases from V and 1 base from J, leaving 5 bases between. The length of the CDR3 is 11 residues. This chain's CDR3 is CATWAKNIQYF. For the CDR3, the DNA is TGCGCCACGTGGGCCAAAAACATTCAGTACTTC.

The table lists this clonotype with a few counts. This CDR3 is CASSPARITTNEKLFF. CDR3 nucleotide sequence: TGTGCCAGCAGCCCAGCAAGAATTACAACTAATGAAAAACTGTTTTTT. The chain combines TRBV7-8 with TRBJ1-4, with D unresolved. This CDR3 comprises 16 residues. V was cut by 5 bases and J by 0 bases, with 13 bases left in between. Germline V gene data show CDR1 as SGHVS and CDR2 as FQNEAQ.

The count of this clonotype is one. Just one base apart from a much larger clone, this may be a read error. The genes are TRBV7-8 and TRBJ1-5; D possibly corresponds to TRBD1 (6 bases). Germline V lookup: CDR1 SGHVS, CDR2 FQNEAQ. Trimming took off 5 bases at V and 2 bases at J, with 19 bases between the two ends. This CDR3 is 17 amino acids long. This CDR3 is CASSLGAGQRGNQPQHF. As DNA, the CDR3 is TGTGCCAGCAGCCTAGGGGCCGGACAGAGAGGCAATCAGCCCCAGCATTTT.

In this sample, this clonotype turned up a few times. The chain has TRBV11-2 and TRBJ2-7; D uncertain. The V and J ends lost 2 bases and 5 bases respectively, with 16 bases between them. The CDR3 length is 15 residues. Germline CDR1 reads SGHAT; CDR2 reads FQNNGV. CDR3 residues: CASSLRPGGWDEQYV. In nucleotides, the CDR3 is TGTGCCAGCAGCTTAAGGCCGGGTGGCTGGGACGAGCAGTACGTC.

The chain recombines TRBV27 with TRBJ1-4; no clear D. The CDR3 spans 16 residues. The germline V gene has CDR1 MNHEY and CDR2 SMNVEV (reference sequence). The V end was cut by 4 bases, the J end by 3 bases, with 15 bases between. Here the CDR3 reads CASSWTGDGSNEKLFF. The CDR3 coding sequence is TGTGCCAGCAGTTGGACCGGGGATGGATCTAATGAAAAACTGTTTTTT.

A few counts support this clonotype. The chain couples TRBV12-3 or TRBV12-4 to TRBJ2-2; D might be TRBD1 (5 bases). V gave up 6 bases and J gave up 8 bases, with 19 bases separating them. This CDR3 comprises 15 residues. The CDR3 loop is CASSTTASPSGELFF. The CDR3 nucleotides are TGTGCCAGCAGCACGACAGCTTCTCCCTCGGGGGAGCTGTTTTTT.

V gene TRBV7-9 combines with J gene TRBJ2-3, with D tentatively TRBD1 or TRBD2 (5 bases each). Germline CDR1 and CDR2: SEHNR and FQNEAQ (reference sequence). The CDR3 covers 18 residues. V lost 5 bases, J lost 2 bases, and 23 bases lay in between. The CDR3 nucleotides are TGTGCCAGCAGCCCGAGGGCCCCAGACAGAATCCTCACAGATACGCAGTATTTT. Translated: CASSPRAPDRILTDTQYF.

The chain's CDR3 is CSVGRDFSYNEQFF. The CDR3 DNA reads as TGCAGCGTTGGTCGGGACTTTTCCTACAATGAGCAGTTCTTC. The chain is built from TRBV29-1 and TRBJ2-1; perhaps TRBD2 as D (6 bases). Trimming stripped 4 bases from V and 1 base from J, with 11 bases between. The CDR3 spans 14 residues. CDR1 SQVTM and CDR2 ANQGSEA come from the germline V gene.

This clonotype was detected a few times. The chain is built from TRBV28 and TRBJ1-1; D remains unclear. The germline gives CDR1 MDHEN, CDR2 SYDVKM. The CDR3 totals 15 residues. The V and J ends lost 10 bases and 1 base respectively, with 19 bases between them. As DNA, the CDR3 is TGTGCCACCCAACCCCCGACCATCAAGAACACTGAAGCTTTCTTT. This encodes CATQPPTIKNTEAFF.

This clonotype was seen a handful of times. The gene calls are TRBV4-1 and TRBJ2-5; D ambiguous. V was shortened by 2 bases and J by 2 bases, with 12 bases between the two germline ends. Germline CDR1 reads MGHRA; CDR2 reads YSYEKL. This CDR3 has 15 residues. DNA of the CDR3: TGCGCCAGCAGCCAACCGGGTTCCCGACAAGAGACCCAGTACTTC. Protein product: CASSQPGSRQETQYF.

This clonotype was seen more than once but under ten times. The genes are TRBV7-6 and TRBJ2-2; D perhaps matches TRBD1 (5 bases). Trimming removed 1 base from V and 2 bases from J, with 17 bases in between. This CDR3 region has 18 residues. Germline V lookup: CDR1 SGHVS, CDR2 FNYEAQ. The chain's CDR3 is CASSLVVYARENTGELFF. CDR3 nucleotides: TGTGCCAGCAGCTTAGTCGTGTATGCCAGGGAAAACACCGGGGAGCTGTTTTTT.

This clonotype has at least ten counts. This chain connects TRBV4-1 to TRBJ2-1; 10 bases are a match to TRBD1. The CDR3 extends over 17 amino acids. V lost 0 bases, J lost 3 bases, and 5 bases stayed unmatched. Germline CDR1 and CDR2: MGHRA and YSYEKL. The CDR3: CASSQDHWDRGYNEQFF. The CDR3, as DNA: TGCGCCAGCAGCCAAGACCACTGGGACAGGGGCTACAATGAGCAGTTCTTC.

This clonotype has ten or more counts. The chain has TRBV13 and TRBJ2-1, with 7 positions matching TRBD2. The CDR3 totals 16 residues. The germline V gene has CDR1 PRHDT and CDR2 FYEKMQ (reference sequence). V lost 4 bases and J lost 0; bases outside the gene matches: 6. This chain's CDR3 is CASSWWGGSSYNEQFF. CDR3 bases: TGTGCCAGCAGCTGGTGGGGGGGGAGCTCCTACAATGAGCAGTTCTTC.

This chain uses TRBV19 with TRBJ2-1, with unresolved D. CDR1 is LNHDA, CDR2 SQIVND, per germline (reference sequence). V was shortened by 5 bases and J by 6 bases, with 14 bases between the two germline ends. The CDR3 sequence is 14 residues long. The CDR3 DNA reads TGTGCCAGTAGTGCATCATACAGAATCAATGAGCAGTTCTTC. Translated: CASSASYRINEQFF.

The chain recombines TRBV27 with TRBJ1-2; D may be TRBD1 (6 bases). The CDR3 has 13 amino acids. Trimming cost V 3 bases and J 6 bases, with 11 bases left between them. The V gene's germline CDR1 is MNHEY and CDR2 SMNVEV (reference sequence). This CDR3 is CASSFSEGDGYTF. CDR3 DNA: TGTGCCAGCAGTTTCTCTGAGGGGGATGGCTACACCTTC.

This clonotype was counted only a few times. The genes are TRBV27 and TRBJ1-4; D remains unclear. Trimming pared 2 bases from V and 5 bases from J, leaving 6 bases between. CDR1 and CDR2 from the germline V gene are MNHEY and SMNVEV (reference sequence). This CDR3 is built from 13 residues. The CDR3 region has the DNA TGTGCCAGCAGTTTAGAAAAGAATGAAAAACTGTTTTTT. Amino acids: CASSLEKNEKLFF.